The next 7 T cell receptor beta chains were all read from a single sample in a study of T-cell reconstitution after alpha-beta-depleted transplantation in children. This sample's TCRbeta library carried unique molecular identifier barcodes. From the PCR reads, TCRdb called clonotypes with MiXCR, one entry per CDR3 protein. The data hold 490,000 or so distinct CDR3 sequences, with over 9.5% observed a single time. The specimen comprised PBMCs, sampled before TCRalphabeta/CD19-depleted stem cell transplant. The receptors derive from a child aged 2-15 years with inherited bone marrow failure, due to receive a stem cell transplant.

In this sample, this clonotype turned up many times. In DNA form, the CDR3 reads TGTGCCAGCAGTTGGAGGAATAACAATGAGCAGTTCTTC. Translating gives CASSWRNNNEQFF. The V call is TRBV28, the J call TRBJ2-1; a weak D match, TRBD2 (5 bases). CDR3 length equals 13 residues. CDR1 and CDR2 (germline): MDHEN, SYDVKM. The V end lost 4 bases, the J end lost 5 bases, and 9 bases lay between the germline ends.

V gene TRBV7-9 combines with J gene TRBJ1-3; D gene uncertain. Germline V gene sequence: CDR1 SEHNR, CDR2 FQNEAQ (reference sequence). The V end was cut by 3 bases, the J end by 3 bases, with 12 bases between. The CDR3 contains 15 residues. Written as DNA, the CDR3 is TGTGCCAGCAGCTTCCCGGGAAGAGGTGGAAACACCATATATTTT. Amino acids: CASSFPGRGGNTIYF.

The count of this clonotype is one. The conserved closing phenylalanine or tryptophan is absent in this CDR3, likely reflecting a read error. V usage is TRBV12-3 or TRBV12-4 and J usage is TRBJ1-1; no clear D. V was clipped by 5 bases and J by 1 base, with 11 bases between them. The CDR3 loop spans 14 amino acids. CDR3 DNA: TGTGCCAGCAGTCCGCTCGGCGGGAACACTGAAGCTTTCCTT. Protein: CASSPLGGNTEAFL.

This clonotype was detected ten times or more. DNA for the CDR3: TGCAGCGTTCGGACTAGCGGAGCCAAGGGGGAGACCCAGTACTTC. Its translation is CSVRTSGAKGETQYF. This chain uses TRBV29-1 with TRBJ2-5; 10 bases match TRBD2. J lost 5 bases, V lost 5 bases, and 11 bases had no gene match. The CDR3 spans 15 residues. Looked up from germline, CDR1 is SQVTM and CDR2 is ANQGSEA.

Points on this clonotype: A much larger clone lies one base from this, so it may be a read error. V gene TRBV5-1 combines with J gene TRBJ2-7, with D possibly matching TRBD1 (5 bases). CDR1 and CDR2 (germline): SGHRS, YFSETQ. The length of the CDR3 is 14 residues. CDR3 in DNA: TGCGTCAGCAGCTTGCACCCAGGGACCTACGAGCAGTACTTC. Translated: CVSSLHPGTYEQYF.

CDR3 DNA sequence: TGCAGTGCTAGGTCGGATCCGTCGGGGGGTAATTCACCCCTCCACTTT. Its translation: CSARSDPSGGNSPLHF. The chain joins TRBV20-1 to TRBJ1-6; maybe TRBD1 (5 bases). The V end lost 3 bases, the J end lost 6 bases, and 18 bases lay between the germline ends. The CDR3 totals 16 residues. The germline V gene has CDR1 DFQATT and CDR2 SNEGSKA (reference sequence).

The table lists this clonotype with many counts. The rearrangement joins TRBV2 to TRBJ2-7; 10 bases are a match to TRBD1. Germline V gene sequence: CDR1 SNHLY, CDR2 FYNNEI. The length of the CDR3 is 13 residues. V trimming: 7 bases; J trimming: 4 bases; junction bases outside the gene matches: 4. The CDR3 loop reads CASNGQGEYEQYF. CDR3 nucleotides: TGTGCCAGCAATGGACAGGGGGAATACGAGCAGTACTTC.